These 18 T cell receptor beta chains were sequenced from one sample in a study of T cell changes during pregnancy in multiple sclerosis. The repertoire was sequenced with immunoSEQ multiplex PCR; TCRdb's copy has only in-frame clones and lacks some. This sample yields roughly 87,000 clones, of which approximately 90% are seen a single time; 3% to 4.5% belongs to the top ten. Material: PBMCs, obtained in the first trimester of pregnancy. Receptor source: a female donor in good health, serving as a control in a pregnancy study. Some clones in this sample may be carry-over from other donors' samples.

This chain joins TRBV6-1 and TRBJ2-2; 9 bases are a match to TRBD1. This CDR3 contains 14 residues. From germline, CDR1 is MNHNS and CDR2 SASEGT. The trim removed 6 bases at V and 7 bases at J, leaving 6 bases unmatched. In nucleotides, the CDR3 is TGTGCCAGCAGGAGGACAGGGGCAAACGGGGAGCTGTTTTTT. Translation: CASRRTGANGELFF.

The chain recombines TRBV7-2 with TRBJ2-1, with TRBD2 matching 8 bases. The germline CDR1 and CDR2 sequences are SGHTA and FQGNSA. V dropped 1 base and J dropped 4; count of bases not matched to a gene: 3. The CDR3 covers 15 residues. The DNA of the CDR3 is TGTGCCAGCAGCTTAGAGGGACTAGTTTACAATGAGCAGTTCTTC. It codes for CASSLEGLVYNEQFF.

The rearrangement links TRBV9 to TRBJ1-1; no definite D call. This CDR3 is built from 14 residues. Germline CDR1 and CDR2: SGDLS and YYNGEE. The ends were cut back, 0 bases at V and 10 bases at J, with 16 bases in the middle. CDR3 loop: CASSVETSLNGAFF. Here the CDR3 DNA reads TGTGCCAGCAGCGTAGAAACTTCACTGAATGGAGCTTTCTTT.

Here the CDR3 DNA reads TGTGCCAGTAGTACCCCTCGGGGTAACAGGGGCTCCGGGGCCAACGTCCTGACTTTC. Encoded protein: CASSTPRGNRGSGANVLTF. The chain has TRBV19 and TRBJ2-6, with 7 nucleotides matching TRBD1. Unmatched junction bases numbered 16, after V lost 4 bases and J lost 4 bases. Germline V CDR1 and CDR2: LNHDA, SQIVND (reference sequence). This CDR3 has 19 amino acids.

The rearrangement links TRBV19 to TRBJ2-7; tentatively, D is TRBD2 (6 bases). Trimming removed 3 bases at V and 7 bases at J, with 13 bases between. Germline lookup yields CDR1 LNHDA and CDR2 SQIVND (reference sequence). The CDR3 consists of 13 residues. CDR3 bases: TGTGCCAGTAGTATCGGGGCTGGGGGGGAGCAGTACTTC. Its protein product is CASSIGAGGEQYF.

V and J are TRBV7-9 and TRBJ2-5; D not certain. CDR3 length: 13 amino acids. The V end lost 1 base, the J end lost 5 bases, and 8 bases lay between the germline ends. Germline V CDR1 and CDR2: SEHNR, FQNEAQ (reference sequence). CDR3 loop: CASSLDRSETQYF. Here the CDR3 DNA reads TGTGCCAGCAGCTTAGACAGATCGGAGACCCAGTACTTC.

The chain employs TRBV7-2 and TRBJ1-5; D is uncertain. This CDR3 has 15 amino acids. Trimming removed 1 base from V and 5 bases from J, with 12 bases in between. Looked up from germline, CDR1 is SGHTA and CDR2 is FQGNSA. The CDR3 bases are TGTGCCAGCAGCTTAGAAATGGGTCGGGATCAGCCCCAGCATTTT. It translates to CASSLEMGRDQPQHF.

This chain's CDR3 is CASSLSQAGQPQHF. In DNA form, the CDR3 reads TGTGCCAGCAGCTTGTCCCAAGCGGGCCAGCCCCAGCATTTT. The chain couples TRBV7-9 to TRBJ1-5; no definite D call. Germline CDR1 is SEHNR and CDR2 is FQNEAQ (reference sequence). The CDR3 has 14 amino acids. V was pared by 3 bases and J by 7 bases, with 13 bases between.

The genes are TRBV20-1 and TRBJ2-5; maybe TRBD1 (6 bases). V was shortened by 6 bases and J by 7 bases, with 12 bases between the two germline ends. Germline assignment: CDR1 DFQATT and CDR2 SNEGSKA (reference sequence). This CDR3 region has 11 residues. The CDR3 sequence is CSAKGEWTQYF. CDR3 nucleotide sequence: TGCAGTGCGAAGGGGGAATGGACCCAGTACTTC.

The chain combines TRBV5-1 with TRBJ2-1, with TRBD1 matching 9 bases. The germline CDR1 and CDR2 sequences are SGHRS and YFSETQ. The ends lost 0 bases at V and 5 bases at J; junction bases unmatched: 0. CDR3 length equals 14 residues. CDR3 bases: TGCGCCAGCAGCTTGGGGACAGGGGACAATGAGCAGTTCTTC. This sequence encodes CASSLGTGDNEQFF.

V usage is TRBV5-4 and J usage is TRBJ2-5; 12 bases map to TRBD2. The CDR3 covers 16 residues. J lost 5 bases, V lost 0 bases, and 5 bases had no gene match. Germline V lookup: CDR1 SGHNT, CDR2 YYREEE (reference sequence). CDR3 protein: CASSLDSLAGGETQYF. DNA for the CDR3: TGTGCCAGCAGCTTGGATTCCCTAGCGGGAGGGGAGACCCAGTACTTC.

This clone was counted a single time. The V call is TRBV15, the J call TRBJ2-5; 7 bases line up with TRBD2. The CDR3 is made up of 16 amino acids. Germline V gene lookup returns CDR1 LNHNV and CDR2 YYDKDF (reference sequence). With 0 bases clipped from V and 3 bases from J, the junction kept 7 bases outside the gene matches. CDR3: CATSRDESGVKETQYF. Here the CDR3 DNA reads TGTGCCACCAGCAGAGATGAGAGCGGGGTGAAAGAGACCCAGTACTTC.

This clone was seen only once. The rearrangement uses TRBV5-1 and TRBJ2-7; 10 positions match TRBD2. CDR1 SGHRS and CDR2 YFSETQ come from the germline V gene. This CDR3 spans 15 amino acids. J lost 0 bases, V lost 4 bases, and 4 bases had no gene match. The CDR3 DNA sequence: TGCGCCAGCAGCGAGTCTAGCGGGAGCTCCTACGAGCAGTACTTC. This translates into CASSESSGSSYEQYF.

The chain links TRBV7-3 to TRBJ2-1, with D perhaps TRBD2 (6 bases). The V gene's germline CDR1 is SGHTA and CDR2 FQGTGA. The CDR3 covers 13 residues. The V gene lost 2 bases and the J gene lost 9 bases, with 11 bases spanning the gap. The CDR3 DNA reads TGTGCCAGCAGCTTAGGGACTCCCAGTGAGCAGTTCTTC. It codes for CASSLGTPSEQFF.

The CDR3 region has the DNA TGCGCCAGCAGCCGTGACCGGGACAGGGGTCGCGGCTACACCTTC. As protein: CASSRDRDRGRGYTF. The chain has TRBV5-1 and TRBJ1-2; 10 bases match TRBD1. V trimming: 4 bases; J trimming: 8 bases; junction bases outside the gene matches: 11. Germline V lookup: CDR1 SGHRS, CDR2 YFSETQ. The CDR3 is made up of 15 amino acids.

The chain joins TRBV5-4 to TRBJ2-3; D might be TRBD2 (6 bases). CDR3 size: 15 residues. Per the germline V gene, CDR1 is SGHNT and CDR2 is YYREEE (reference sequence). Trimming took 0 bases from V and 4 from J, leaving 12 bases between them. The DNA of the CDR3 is TGTGCCAGCAGCTTGGTCGGGAGTGACGCAGATACGCAGTATTTT. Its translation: CASSLVGSDADTQYF.

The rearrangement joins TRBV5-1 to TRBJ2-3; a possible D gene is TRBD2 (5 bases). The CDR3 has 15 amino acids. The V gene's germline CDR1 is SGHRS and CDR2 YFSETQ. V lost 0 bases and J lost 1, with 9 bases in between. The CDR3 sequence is CASSLERGGTDTQYF. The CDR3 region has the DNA TGCGCCAGCAGCTTGGAACGGGGAGGCACAGATACGCAGTATTTT.

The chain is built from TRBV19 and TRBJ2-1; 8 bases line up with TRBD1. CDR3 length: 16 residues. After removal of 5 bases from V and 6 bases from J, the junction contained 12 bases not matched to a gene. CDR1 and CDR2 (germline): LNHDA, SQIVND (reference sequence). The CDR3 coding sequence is TGTGCCAGTAGTCTCGGACAGGGAACCATCCTCAATGAGCAGTTCTTC. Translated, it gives CASSLGQGTILNEQFF.